One sample yielded the 21 T cell receptor beta chains listed below, sequenced in a study of T cells in Graves' hyperthyroidism and ophthalmopathy. Using RNA transcripts as the source, TCR beta CDR3 regions were amplified. The primer set for the first-round RT-PCR of the TCR CDR3 was HTBI. TCRdb called the multiplex PCR reads again in MiXCR, with one record for every CDR3 protein. The table records fewer than 750,000 distinct CDR3 sequences, more than 12% of them present only once. Sequencing input: blood. Every receptor here comes from a woman aged 50 to 65 with Graves' ophthalmopathy.

This clonotype was detected many times. The V gene is TRBV29-1, the J gene TRBJ1-2; D might be TRBD1 (5 bases). Germline V gives CDR1 SQVTM, CDR2 ANQGSEA. The CDR3 loop spans 11 amino acids. The germline V and J ends were trimmed by 3 bases and 8 bases, with 10 bases remaining between them. DNA of the CDR3: TGCAGCGTTGACTCGAGGGACGGCTACACCTTC. It yields the protein CSVDSRDGYTF.

This clonotype showed up just a few times. The chain links TRBV5-1 to TRBJ1-2; D not certain. Between the trimmed V and J ends, which lost 4 bases and 7 bases, there was a span of 14 bases. The CDR3 length is 13 residues. Looked up from germline, CDR1 is SGHRS and CDR2 is YFSETQ. CDR3 sequence: CASSPDWAVGYTF. The CDR3 nucleotides are TGCGCCAGCAGCCCTGATTGGGCGGTTGGCTACACCTTC. Filled out from reference TRBV5-1 and TRBJ1-2, the complete variable domain reads KAGVTQTPRYLIKTRGQQVTLSCSPISGHRSVSWYQQTPGQGLQFLFEYFSETQRNKGNFPGRFSGRQFSNSRSEMNVSTLELGDSALYLCASSPDWAVGYTFGSGTRLTVV.

In its sample, this clonotype was seen a few times. This chain uses TRBV24-1 with TRBJ1-1, with 7 bases matching TRBD1. Per germline, CDR1 KGHDR and CDR2 SFDVKD. The CDR3 covers 15 residues. V shed 4 bases, J shed 1 base, and the junction held 5 bases outside the gene matches. The chain's CDR3 is CATSDPRTGNTEAFF. CDR3 bases: TGTGCCACCAGTGACCCGAGGACAGGGAACACTGAAGCTTTCTTT.

This clonotype was seen at least ten times. The J gene is TRBJ2-7, the V gene TRBV2, with 9 bases lining up with TRBD1. The CDR3 length is 15 residues. Trimming removed 3 bases from V and 7 bases from J; junction bases left unmatched: 10. Looked up from germline, CDR1 is SNHLY and CDR2 is FYNNEI. CDR3 bases: TGTGCCAGCAGTGACTTAGGGACAGGGTCGTGGGAGCAGTACTTC. It codes for CASSDLGTGSWEQYF.

This clonotype was picked up many times. V and J are TRBV18 and TRBJ2-7; D remains ambiguous. The CDR3 sequence is 15 residues long. CDR1 is KGHSH and CDR2 is LQKENI in the germline V gene. V shed 0 bases and J shed 5 bases, with 14 bases lying between them. CDR3 residues: CASSPPEGTYDEQYF. CDR3 nucleotides: TGTGCCAGCTCACCACCGGAAGGAACGTACGACGAGCAGTACTTC.

This clonotype showed up many times. V usage is TRBV20-1 and J usage is TRBJ2-7, with D possibly called TRBD1 or TRBD2 (6 bases each). This CDR3 region has 13 residues. V lost 2 bases, J lost 3 bases, and 11 bases lay in between. Germline CDR1 reads DFQATT; CDR2 reads SNEGSKA (reference sequence). This chain's CDR3 is CSARTGAHYEQYF. The CDR3 nucleotides are TGCAGTGCTAGAACGGGGGCCCACTACGAGCAGTACTTC.

This clonotype has a count of ten or more. This sequence joins TRBV20-1 and TRBJ2-3; weak D call: TRBD1 (5 bases). The germline V gene has CDR1 DFQATT and CDR2 SNEGSKA (reference sequence). The germline V and J ends were trimmed by 3 bases and 2 bases, with 9 bases remaining between them. This CDR3 has 13 amino acids. The CDR3 is CSASWTTTDTQYF. CDR3 bases: TGCAGTGCTAGCTGGACAACCACAGATACGCAGTATTTT.

This clonotype was recorded once. Compared with germline, one end of the junction differs, possibly owing to a read error. This rearrangement joins TRBV12-3 or TRBV12-4 to TRBJ2-3, with TRBD1 matching over 8 bases. The length of the CDR3 is 14 residues. The CDR3: CASSLGTGTDTRYF. As DNA, the CDR3 is TGTGCCAGCAGTTTGGGGACAGGCACAGATACGCGGTATTTT.

This clonotype was counted between two and nine times. The V and J genes are TRBV11-2 and TRBJ2-1; weak D call: TRBD2 (6 bases). The CDR3 is 13 amino acids. Germline values: CDR1 SGHAT, CDR2 FQNNGV. V lost 0 bases, J lost 8 bases, and 8 bases lay in between. Here the CDR3 reads CASSLDTGDEQFF. Written as DNA, the CDR3 is TGTGCCAGCAGCTTAGATACGGGGGATGAGCAGTTCTTC.

This clonotype was counted many times. The chain carries TRBV11-1 and TRBJ2-7; 11 nucleotides match TRBD2. The CDR3 is 15 residues long. V was clipped by 6 bases and J by 2 bases; unmatched bases: 6. Germline CDR1 and CDR2: SGHAT and FQDESV (reference sequence). The CDR3, as DNA: TGTGCCAGCAGGGGGCCGGGACTAGCGGCCTACGAGCAGTACTTC. Translating it yields CASRGPGLAAYEQYF.

This clonotype was seen a few times. V is TRBV29-1 and J is TRBJ2-2; 7 positions match TRBD2. The CDR3 consists of 12 residues. Losses at the gene ends were 7 bases for V and 5 bases for J; bases not matched to a gene: 4. Looked up from germline, CDR1 is SQVTM and CDR2 is ANQGSEA. CDR3 coding DNA: TGCAGCGGACTAGCACAAACCGGGGAGCTGTTTTTT. Residues: CSGLAQTGELFF.

This clonotype was picked up many times. CDR3 DNA: TGTGCCAGCAGCCATACTAGCGGGAGTTTGAACGGGGAGCTGTTTTTT. As protein: CASSHTSGSLNGELFF. This chain links TRBV6-2 or TRBV6-3 with TRBJ2-2; 11 bases line up with TRBD2. CDR1 is MNHEY, CDR2 SVGEGT, per germline. The CDR3 consists of 16 residues. Trimming at V came to 6 bases and at J to 7 bases, leaving 10 bases not matched to a gene.

This clonotype was observed at least ten times. The junction differs from germline at one of its ends, possibly a read error. The chain uses TRBV11-2 and TRBJ1-1; D is undetermined. The CDR3 spans 13 residues. The germline CDR1 and CDR2 sequences are SGHAT and FQNNGV. The CDR3 loop reads CASSLTPNTEAFF. The DNA for the CDR3 is TGCGCCAGCAGCTTAACACCAAACACTGAAGCTTTCTTT.

V gene TRBV28 combines with J gene TRBJ2-2, with TRBD2 as a possible D gene (6 bases). CDR1 and CDR2 (germline): MDHEN, SYDVKM. The CDR3 totals 15 residues. Trimming removed 3 bases from V and 4 bases from J, with 12 bases in between. The CDR3: CASSFPGVGTGELFF. CDR3 coding DNA: TGTGCCAGCAGTTTCCCGGGAGTCGGCACCGGGGAGCTGTTTTTT.

J is TRBJ2-6 and V is TRBV12-3 or TRBV12-4, with 11 bases lining up with TRBD1. The CDR3 is 19 residues long. V shed 7 bases, J shed 2 bases, and the junction held 13 bases outside the gene matches. CDR3 in DNA: TGTGCCAGCACAAACCTACCCCCGGGACAGGGGGCTGGGGCCAACGTCCTGACTTTC. Translated, it gives CASTNLPPGQGAGANVLTF.

This clonotype has at least ten counts. V is TRBV9 and J is TRBJ2-7, with TRBD1 matching over 7 bases. Germline trimming cut 4 bases from V and 2 bases from J; bases unmatched to any gene: 6. The germline CDR1 and CDR2 sequences are SGDLS and YYNGEE. The CDR3 extends over 14 amino acids. CDR3 sequence reads: CASSPTGQPYEQYF. Written as DNA, the CDR3 is TGTGCCAGCAGCCCGACGGGACAGCCCTACGAGCAGTACTTC.

This clonotype was observed a handful of times. Its ends do not fully match the called genes, so a read error is possible. The chain uses TRBV5-1 and TRBJ2-5, with unresolved D. From germline, CDR1 is SGHRS and CDR2 YFSETQ. The CDR3 runs to 17 residues. The CDR3 protein is CASRLAFPSGSGETQYF. As DNA, the CDR3 is TGCGCCAGCAGATTGGCTTTTCCTTCCGGGTCGGGAGAGACCCAGTACTTC.

This clonotype was observed at least ten times. The genes are TRBV13 and TRBJ2-7; D call uncertain. This CDR3 contains 13 residues. From germline, CDR1 is PRHDT and CDR2 FYEKMQ (reference sequence). With 0 bases removed from V and 6 bases from J, the gap between germline ends came to 9 bases. The CDR3 sequence is CASSLGTRGEQYF. The CDR3 nucleotides read TGTGCCAGCAGCTTAGGCACCCGCGGCGAGCAGTACTTC.

This clonotype showed up just a few times. This rearrangement joins TRBV3-1 to TRBJ2-2; TRBD2 matches 12 bases. CDR3 size: 16 residues. The J segment lost 6 bases and the V segment lost 3 bases, leaving 5 bases of the junction unmatched. The V gene's germline CDR1 is LGHDT and CDR2 YNNKEL (reference sequence). The CDR3 DNA follows: TGTGCCAGCAGCCATCTAGCGGGAGGGTGGTCCGGGGAGCTGTTTTTT. Residues: CASSHLAGGWSGELFF.

Concerning this clonotype: The junction does not match germline at one end; this may be a read error. The chain has TRBV5-6 and TRBJ2-7; the D is unclear. CDR1 and CDR2 from the germline V gene are SGHDT and YYEEEE. This CDR3 has 15 amino acids. The CDR3 region is CASSPAAGRSYGQYF. The CDR3 DNA is TGTGCCAGCAGCCCGGCAGCTGGACGTTCCTACGGGCAGTACTTC.

The rearrangement uses TRBV9 and TRBJ2-7, with D maybe TRBD1 (6 bases). Deletions cut 4 bases from V and 5 bases from J, with 16 bases between. The CDR3 loop spans 14 amino acids. Per germline, CDR1 SGDLS and CDR2 YYNGEE. CDR3 DNA sequence: TGTGCCAGCAGCATTACAGGACAGCCACACGAGCAGTACTTC. Its translation is CASSITGQPHEQYF.